This is a list of T cell receptor beta chains from one sample in a study of cytomegalovirus exposure and HLA in healthy donors. TCRdb's table, derived via immunoSEQ multiplex PCR, lists solely in-frame clones and lacks some. The sample yields around 150,000 clones, more than 75% seen once. The sample was PBMCs. The receptors were sampled from a male donor in good health and CMV-seronegative. CDR3s include the opening cysteine and the closing phenylalanine or tryptophan. A D gene is named only where the DNA matches it firmly. The size of a clone is reported for some rows only, either as once, few or many, or as a class for expanded clones.

NA,15,TRBV7-2,TRBJ2-7,TRBD2,CASSLAGGGSYEQYF,TGTGCCAGCAGCTTAGCGGGCGGGGGTTCCTACGAGCAGTACTTC
NA,15,TRBV5-1,TRBJ2-2,TRBD2,CASSFLAGEPGELFF,TGCGCCAGCAGCTTTTTAGCGGGAGAACCCGGGGAGCTGTTTTTT
NA,15,TRBV7-9,TRBJ2-7,TRBD1,CASSHRDRGPYEQYF,TGTGCCAGCAGCCATCGGGACAGGGGGCCCTACGAGCAGTACTTC
NA,13,TRBV6-1,TRBJ2-4,NA,CASSERGKNIQYF,TGTGCCAGCAGTGAACGCGGTAAAAACATTCAGTACTTC
NA,16,TRBV9,TRBJ2-3,NA,CASSRGGRARTDTQYF,TGTGCCAGCAGCAGGGGGGGGAGGGCCCGGACAGATACGCAGTATTTT
NA,15,TRBV5-8,TRBJ1-1,TRBD1,CASSLRWDRGTEAFF,TGTGCCAGCAGCTTGAGGTGGGACAGGGGAACTGAAGCTTTCTTT
few,14,TRBV11-3,TRBJ1-6,TRBD1,CASSWDSGNSPLHF,TGTGCCAGCAGCTGGGACAGTGGGAATTCACCCCTCCACTTT
NA,13,TRBV6-1,TRBJ2-7,NA,CASSRGLGYEQYF,TGTGCCAGCAGCCGCGGCCTGGGCTACGAGCAGTACTTC
NA,14,TRBV19,TRBJ1-2,NA,CASSINVGVGGYTF,TGTGCCAGTAGTATTAACGTAGGGGTAGGTGGCTACACCTTC
NA,16,TRBV27,TRBJ2-1,TRBD2,CASYPRLVAGGLEQFF,TGTGCCAGCTATCCTAGGTTGGTAGCGGGGGGGCTTGAGCAGTTCTTC
NA,15,TRBV25-1,TRBJ2-7,TRBD2,CASSDPTSGVYEQYF,TGTGCCAGCAGTGACCCTACTAGCGGAGTCTACGAGCAGTACTTC
NA,18,TRBV9,TRBJ2-2,TRBD1,CASSVTPGTGGDTGELFF,TGTGCCAGCAGCGTAACCCCCGGGACAGGGGGGGACACCGGGGAGCTGTTTTTT
NA,13,TRBV29-1,TRBJ1-1,TRBD1,CSAQGQGNTEAFF,TGCAGCGCCCAGGGACAGGGGAACACTGAAGCTTTCTTT
few,17,TRBV7-9,TRBJ1-2,TRBD1,CASSLYPPGQGNYVYTF,TGTGCCAGCAGCCTTTACCCTCCGGGACAGGGCAACTATGTCTACACCTTC
once,14,TRBV28,TRBJ2-3,NA,CASSLGLHTDTQYF,TGTGCCAGCAGTTTAGGACTACACACAGATACGCAGTATTTT
NA,12,TRBV10-3,TRBJ2-1,NA,CAISEPYNEQFF,TGTGCCATCAGTGAGCCGTACAATGAGCAGTTCTTC
NA,13,TRBV6-1,TRBJ1-5,NA,CASGQNSNQPQHF,TGTGCCAGCGGACAGAATAGCAATCAGCCCCAGCATTTT
NA,15,TRBV18,TRBJ1-1,TRBD1,CASSPSTPSTGTAFF,TGTGCCAGCTCACCCTCCACCCCTTCGACAGGGACAGCTTTCTTT
NA,18,TRBV4-1,TRBJ2-6,TRBD1,CASGGTGPTTEGANVLTF,TGCGCCAGCGGAGGGACAGGGCCAACGACGGAAGGGGCCAACGTCCTGACTTTC
NA,12,TRBV29-1,TRBJ2-5,TRBD1,CSPGQGRETQYF,TGCAGCCCCGGACAGGGGCGTGAGACCCAGTACTTC
NA,18,TRBV25-1,TRBJ2-1,TRBD2,CASSEFPGLAGGQGEQFF,TGTGCCAGCAGTGAATTTCCGGGACTAGCGGGGGGGCAGGGTGAGCAGTTCTTC
few,19,TRBV30,TRBJ1-2,NA,CAWSVISTSNKYTNYGYTF,TGTGCCTGGAGTGTAATTTCCACTTCCAATAAATATACTAACTATGGCTACACCTTC
NA,13,TRBV6-1,TRBJ1-5,NA,CASGELDNQPQHF,TGTGCCAGCGGGGAGTTAGACAATCAGCCCCAGCATTTT
NA,14,TRBV18,TRBJ1-1,NA,CASSPDRINTEAFF,TGTGCCAGCTCCCCCGACAGGATAAACACTGAAGCTTTCTTT
NA,15,TRBV21-1,TRBJ2-3,NA,CASSKPERGTDTQYF,TGTGCCAGCAGCAAGCCGGAGAGGGGCACAGATACGCAGTATTTT
few,14,TRBV29-1,TRBJ2-7,TRBD1,CSAGWTGPSYEQYF,TGCAGCGCCGGTTGGACAGGCCCCTCCTACGAGCAGTACTTC
NA,14,TRBV19,TRBJ2-2,NA,CASSIVGRTGELFF,TGTGCCAGTAGTATAGTCGGTCGGACCGGGGAGCTGTTTTTT
few,16,TRBV6-5,TRBJ1-1,NA,CASSYAKSPRHTEAFF,TGTGCCAGCAGTTACGCCAAATCCCCGCGGCACACTGAAGCTTTCTTT
many,12,TRBV5-1,TRBJ2-3,NA,CASRERFDTQYF,TGCGCCAGCAGGGAGAGGTTCGATACGCAGTATTTT
NA,15,TRBV6-5,TRBJ2-7,TRBD1,CASRPRGQGSNEQYF,TGTGCCAGCAGACCGCGGGGACAGGGTAGCAACGAGCAGTACTTC
NA,16,TRBV18,TRBJ1-4,NA,CASSPLTRKEHEKLFF,TGTGCCAGCTCACCACTGACAAGAAAAGAGCATGAAAAACTGTTTTTT
few,17,TRBV27,TRBJ2-5,NA,CASSPGVSGRLKETQYF,TGTGCCAGCAGTCCCGGGGTTAGCGGTAGATTAAAGGAGACCCAGTACTTC
NA,16,TRBV28,TRBJ2-1,TRBD2,CASSTSGLAGVNEQFF,TGTGCCAGCAGCACCAGCGGACTAGCGGGAGTCAATGAGCAGTTCTTC
NA,12,TRBV6-6,TRBJ2-1,NA,CATGKSHNEQFF,TGTGCCACGGGGAAGTCCCACAATGAGCAGTTCTTC
NA,18,TRBV9,TRBJ2-3,TRBD2,CASSGPGTSGGSTDTQYF,TGTGCCAGCAGCGGGCCCGGGACTAGCGGGGGGAGCACAGATACGCAGTATTTT
NA,15,TRBV29-1,TRBJ1-2,NA,CSVEHPQRLTYGYTF,TGCAGCGTTGAGCATCCTCAGCGGCTCACCTATGGCTACACCTTC
NA,14,TRBV11-2,TRBJ1-1,TRBD1,CASSLGQGSTEAFF,TGTGCCAGCAGCTTAGGACAGGGTTCCACTGAAGCTTTCTTT
NA,16,TRBV7-9,TRBJ2-3,NA,CASSLGGLTRTDTQYF,TGTGCCAGCAGCTTAGGGGGGCTGACCCGCACAGATACGCAGTATTTT
few,15,TRBV6-5,TRBJ2-5,TRBD2,CASRRHSSGGETQYF,TGTGCCAGCAGGCGCCACTCTAGCGGGGGGGAGACCCAGTACTTC
NA,16,TRBV7-2,TRBJ2-2,TRBD2,CASSGGTSRDTGELFF,TGTGCCAGCAGCGGAGGGACTAGCCGCGACACCGGGGAGCTGTTTTTT
NA,15,TRBV28,TRBJ2-7,TRBD1,CASSTGTARPYEQYF,TGTGCCAGCAGTACCGGGACAGCTCGCCCCTACGAGCAGTACTTC
NA,12,TRBV11-2,TRBJ1-1,TRBD1,CASSFTGAGAFF,TGTGCCAGCAGCTTCACAGGGGCAGGAGCTTTCTTT
once,14,TRBV28,TRBJ2-5,TRBD2,CASSSPGLAETQYF,TGTGCCAGCAGTTCCCCGGGACTAGCGGAGACCCAGTACTTC
NA,14,TRBV23-1,TRBJ1-5,NA,CASAYLGGNQPQHF,TGCGCCAGCGCTTACCTCGGGGGCAATCAGCCCCAGCATTTT
NA,15,TRBV7-2,TRBJ2-7,TRBD1,CASSFPGTAIYEQYF,TGTGCCAGCAGCTTCCCCGGGACAGCGATCTACGAGCAGTACTTC
NA,14,TRBV27,TRBJ1-1,NA,CASSLFGGNTEAFF,TGTGCCAGCAGTTTATTCGGGGGAAACACTGAAGCTTTCTTT
NA,15,TRBV9,TRBJ1-3,NA,CASSVGGSSGNTIYF,TGTGCCAGCAGCGTAGGGGGCAGTTCTGGAAACACCATATATTTT
few,13,TRBV7-3,TRBJ2-1,NA,CASSLGANNEQFF,TGTGCCAGCAGCTTGGGGGCAAACAATGAGCAGTTCTTC
NA,15,TRBV4-1,TRBJ1-1,NA,CASSQGPQVNTEAFF,TGCGCCAGCAGCCAAGGCCCACAGGTGAACACTGAAGCTTTCTTT
NA,12,TRBV19,TRBJ1-4,NA,CASSIGGEKLFF,TGTGCCAGTAGTATAGGCGGTGAAAAACTGTTTTTT
NA,12,TRBV30,TRBJ1-2,NA,CAFLDSNYGYTF,TGTGCCTTCTTGGACAGTAACTATGGCTACACCTTC
few,16,TRBV5-1,TRBJ2-1,TRBD2,CASSLLAGGTYNEQFF,TGCGCCAGCAGCTTACTAGCGGGGGGCACCTACAATGAGCAGTTCTTC
NA,15,TRBV4-3,TRBJ2-1,NA,CASSLVGGALNEQFF,TGCGCCAGCAGCCTTGTAGGGGGGGCTTTGAATGAGCAGTTCTTC
NA,14,TRBV29-1,TRBJ2-2,TRBD1,CSVAGQQRTGELFF,TGCAGCGTTGCGGGACAGCAGAGAACCGGGGAGCTGTTTTTT
NA,15,TRBV10-3,TRBJ2-1,NA,CAISEGLATINEQFF,TGTGCCATCAGTGAGGGGCTAGCGACGATCAATGAGCAGTTCTTC